The TCR beta chain under discussion was sequenced for a study of blood T cell repertoires in COVID-19. Sequencing used immunoSEQ multiplex PCR; TCRdb keeps in-frame clones, though not all of them. The sample lists about 310,000 clones, approximately 85% occurring once. The sequence derives from a man aged 25-45 years who had recovered from COVID-19. Material for sequencing was PBMCs or T cells enriched from blood (not recorded which).

In nucleotides, the CDR3 is TGTGCCTGGAGTAGCGGAATTTGGTTGAATCAGCCCCAGCATTTT. It is translated as CAWSSGIWLNQPQHF. This chain uses TRBV30 with TRBJ1-5; no definite D call. Trimming stripped 2 bases from V and 4 bases from J, with 15 bases between. This CDR3 comprises 15 residues. The V gene's germline CDR1 is GTSNPN and CDR2 SVGIG (reference sequence).